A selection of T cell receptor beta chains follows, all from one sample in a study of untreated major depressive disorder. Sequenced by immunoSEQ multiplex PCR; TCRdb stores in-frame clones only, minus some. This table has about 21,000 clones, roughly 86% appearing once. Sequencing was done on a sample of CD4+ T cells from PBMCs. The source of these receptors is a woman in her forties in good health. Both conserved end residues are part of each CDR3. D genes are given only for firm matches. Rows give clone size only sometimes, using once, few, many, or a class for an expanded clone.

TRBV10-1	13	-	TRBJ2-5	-	TGCGCCAGCAGTGGTCAAAGAGCCGAGACCCAGTACTTC	CASSGQRAETQYF
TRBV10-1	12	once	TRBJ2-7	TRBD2	TGCGCCAGCAGTGCTAGCGGGAGAAAGCAGTACTTC	CASSASGRKQYF
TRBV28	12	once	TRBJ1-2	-	TGTGCCAGCACCATCGGGGGAACTGGCTACACCTTC	CASTIGGTGYTF
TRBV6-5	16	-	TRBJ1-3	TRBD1	TGTGCCAGCAGTTATTTATACAGGGGGGATGGAAACACCATATATTTT	CASSYLYRGDGNTIYF
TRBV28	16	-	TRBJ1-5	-	TGTGCCAGCAGATTCGCGGGGAGGGGAAAAGTTGCGCCCCAGCATTTT	CASRFAGRGKVAPQHF
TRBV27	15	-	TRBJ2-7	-	TGTGCCAGCAGTCCCCCGATCAAAGGGAACTACGAGCAGTACTTC	CASSPPIKGNYEQYF
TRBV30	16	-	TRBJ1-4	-	TGTGCCTGGAGTCTGGCGGGTCTAGGATGGAATGAAAAACTGTTTTTT	CAWSLAGLGWNEKLFF
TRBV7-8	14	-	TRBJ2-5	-	TGTGCCAGCAGTCTTGGTAGCCTTCAAGAGACCCAGTACTTC	CASSLGSLQETQYF
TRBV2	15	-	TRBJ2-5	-	TGTGCCAGCAGTGAGGGGTGGGGCAGTGGAGAGACCCAGTACTTC	CASSEGWGSGETQYF
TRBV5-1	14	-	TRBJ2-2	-	TGCGCCAGCAGTTCCGACAGATACACCGGGGAGCTGTTTTTT	CASSSDRYTGELFF
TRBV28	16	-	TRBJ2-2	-	TGTGCCAGCAGTTTAGTTCCGGGACAGAACACCGGGGAGCTGTTTTTT	CASSLVPGQNTGELFF
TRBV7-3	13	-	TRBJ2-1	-	TGTGCCAGCAGCTTCTCAACCGAAACCGAGCAGTTCTTC	CASSFSTETEQFF
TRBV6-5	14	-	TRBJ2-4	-	TGTGCCAGCAGTTACCTGGGGCAGCCTATCATTCAGTACTTC	CASSYLGQPIIQYF
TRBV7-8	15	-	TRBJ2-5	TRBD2	TGTGCCAGCAGCCCAGGTTCGGGACTAAAAGAGACCCAGTACTTC	CASSPGSGLKETQYF
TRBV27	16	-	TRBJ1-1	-	TGTGCCAGCAGTTTTGTCACAGCGGCTGGAAACACTGAAGCTTTCTTT	CASSFVTAAGNTEAFF
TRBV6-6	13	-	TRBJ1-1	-	TGTGCCAGCAGTTACGCGTATGTTATTGAAGCTTTCTTT	CASSYAYVIEAFF
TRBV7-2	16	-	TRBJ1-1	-	TGTGCCAGCAGCGACTCGTTTGGAGGATTGAACACTGAAGCTTTCTTT	CASSDSFGGLNTEAFF
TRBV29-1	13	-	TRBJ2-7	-	TGCAGCGTTTCCCCCGATCGATCGTACGAGCAGTACTTC	CSVSPDRSYEQYF
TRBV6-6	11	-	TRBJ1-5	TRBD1	TGTGCCAGCAGTTACACGGGACAGGTGTATTTT	CASSYTGQVYF
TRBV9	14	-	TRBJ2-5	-	TGTGCCAGCAGCGTAGAGGGGTGGGGAGAGACCCAGTACTTC	CASSVEGWGETQYF
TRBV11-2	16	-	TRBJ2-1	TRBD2	TGTGCCAGCAGCTTAGCGGGACTAGCGTCATACAATGAGCAGTTCTTC	CASSLAGLASYNEQFF
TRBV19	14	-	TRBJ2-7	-	TGTGCCAGTAGTACCCTGACGGATTACTACGAGCAGTACTTC	CASSTLTDYYEQYF
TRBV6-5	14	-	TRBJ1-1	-	TGTGCCAGCAGTTCAAACAGGCCGAACACTGAAGCTTTCTTT	CASSSNRPNTEAFF
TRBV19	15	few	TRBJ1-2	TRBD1	TGTGCCAGTAGTATGGACGACAGGGTAAACTATGGCTACACCTTC	CASSMDDRVNYGYTF
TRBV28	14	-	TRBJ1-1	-	TGTGCCAGCAGTTTGGGAGGTGTGAACACTGAAGCTTTCTTT	CASSLGGVNTEAFF
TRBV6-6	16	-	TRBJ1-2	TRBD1	TGTGCCAGCAGTTACCCCCGGACAGGAGCATACTATGGCTACACCTTC	CASSYPRTGAYYGYTF
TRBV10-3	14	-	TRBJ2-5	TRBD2	TGTGCTACAACGGGCCCTAGCGGCAAAGAGACCCAGTACTTC	CATTGPSGKETQYF
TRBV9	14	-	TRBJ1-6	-	TGTGCCAGCAGCGTAGAGGGTGGTAATTCACCCCTCCACTTT	CASSVEGGNSPLHF
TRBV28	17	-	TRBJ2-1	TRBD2	TGTGCCAGCACTCCCCCAGGACTAGCGGGCTCCTACAATGAGCAGTTCTTC	CASTPPGLAGSYNEQFF
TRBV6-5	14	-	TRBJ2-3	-	TGTGCCAGCAGTTACAGGGGACAAACAGATACGCAGTATTTT	CASSYRGQTDTQYF